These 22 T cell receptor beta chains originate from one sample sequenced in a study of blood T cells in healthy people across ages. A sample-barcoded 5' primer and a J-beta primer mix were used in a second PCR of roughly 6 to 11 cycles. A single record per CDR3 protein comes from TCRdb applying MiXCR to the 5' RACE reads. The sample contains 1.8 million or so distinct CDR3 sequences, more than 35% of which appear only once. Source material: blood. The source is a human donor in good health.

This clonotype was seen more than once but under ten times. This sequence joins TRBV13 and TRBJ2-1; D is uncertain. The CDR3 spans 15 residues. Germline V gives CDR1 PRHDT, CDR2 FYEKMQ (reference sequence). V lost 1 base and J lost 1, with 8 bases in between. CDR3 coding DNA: TGTGCCAGCAGCTTAGAAGCGCTTTCCTACAATGAGCAGTTCTTC. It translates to CASSLEALSYNEQFF. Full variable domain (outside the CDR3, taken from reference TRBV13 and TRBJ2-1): AAGVIQSPRHLIKEKRETATLKCYPIPRHDTVYWYQQGPGQDPQFLISFYEKMQSDKGSIPDRFSAQQFSDYHSELNMSSLELGDSALYFCASSLEALSYNEQFFGPGTRLTVL.

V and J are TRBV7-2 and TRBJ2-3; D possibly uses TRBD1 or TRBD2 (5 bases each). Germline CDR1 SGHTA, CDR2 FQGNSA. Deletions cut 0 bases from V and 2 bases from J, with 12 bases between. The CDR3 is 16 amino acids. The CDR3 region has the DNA TGTGCCAGCAGCTTAGCCCACTTGGGGGACACAGATACGCAGTATTTT. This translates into CASSLAHLGDTDTQYF.

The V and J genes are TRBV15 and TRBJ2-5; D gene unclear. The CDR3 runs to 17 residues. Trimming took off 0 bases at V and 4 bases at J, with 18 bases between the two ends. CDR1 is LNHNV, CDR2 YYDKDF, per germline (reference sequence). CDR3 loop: CATSRDPKTPYPETQYF. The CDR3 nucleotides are TGTGCCACCAGCAGAGATCCAAAGACACCTTACCCAGAGACCCAGTACTTC. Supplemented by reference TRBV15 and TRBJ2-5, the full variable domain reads DAMVIQNPRYQVTQFGKPVTLSCSQTLNHNVMYWYQQKSSQAPKLLFHYYDKDFNNEADTPDNFQSRRPNTSFCFLDIRSPGLGDTAMYLCATSRDPKTPYPETQYFGPGTRLLVL.

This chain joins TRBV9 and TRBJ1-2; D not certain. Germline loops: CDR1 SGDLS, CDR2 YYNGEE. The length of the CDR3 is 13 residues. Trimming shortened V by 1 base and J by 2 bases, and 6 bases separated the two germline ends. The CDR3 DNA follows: TGTGCCAGCAGCGTATCCGTCAACTATGGCTACACCTTC. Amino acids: CASSVSVNYGYTF.

CDR3: CASKGSPYQPQHF. CDR3 sequence (DNA): TGTGCCAGCAAGGGTAGTCCCTATCAGCCCCAGCATTTT. This chain uses TRBV6-5 with TRBJ1-5, with D unclear. Trimming removed 7 bases at V and 5 bases at J, with 12 bases between. Germline loops: CDR1 MNHEY, CDR2 SVGAGI. The CDR3 totals 13 residues.

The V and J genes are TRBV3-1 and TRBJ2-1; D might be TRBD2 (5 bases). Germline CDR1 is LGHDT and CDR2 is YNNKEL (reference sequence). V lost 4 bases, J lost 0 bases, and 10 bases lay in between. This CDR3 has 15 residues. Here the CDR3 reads CASSRSSPSYNEQFF. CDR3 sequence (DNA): TGTGCCAGCAGCCGGTCTAGCCCCTCCTACAATGAGCAGTTCTTC.

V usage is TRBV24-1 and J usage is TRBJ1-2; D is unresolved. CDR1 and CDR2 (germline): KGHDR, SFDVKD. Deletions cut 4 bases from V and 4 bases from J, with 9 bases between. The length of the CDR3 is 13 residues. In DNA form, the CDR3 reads TGTGCCACCAGTGACTCTCTCCTCTATGGCTACACCTTC. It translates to CATSDSLLYGYTF.

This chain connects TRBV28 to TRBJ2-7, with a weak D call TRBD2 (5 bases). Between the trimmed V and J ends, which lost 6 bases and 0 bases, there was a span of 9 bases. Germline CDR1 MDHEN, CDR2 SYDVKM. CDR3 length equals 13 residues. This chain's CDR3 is CASRTGNSYEQYF. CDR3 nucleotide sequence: TGTGCCAGCAGAACCGGGAACTCCTACGAGCAGTACTTC.

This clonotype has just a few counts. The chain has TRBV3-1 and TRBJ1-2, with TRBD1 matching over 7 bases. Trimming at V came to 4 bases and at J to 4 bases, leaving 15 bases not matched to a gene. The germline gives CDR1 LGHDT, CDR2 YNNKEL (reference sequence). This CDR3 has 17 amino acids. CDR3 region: CASSPTTGTARFYGYTF. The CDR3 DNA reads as TGTGCCAGCAGCCCCACTACCGGGACAGCCCGGTTCTATGGCTACACCTTC.

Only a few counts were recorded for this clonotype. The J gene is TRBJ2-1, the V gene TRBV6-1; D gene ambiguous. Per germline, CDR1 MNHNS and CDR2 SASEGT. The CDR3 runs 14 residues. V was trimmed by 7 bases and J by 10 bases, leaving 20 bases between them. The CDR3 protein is CASTPGLVPNEQFF. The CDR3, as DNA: TGTGCCAGCACCCCCGGGCTAGTCCCTAACGAGCAGTTCTTC.

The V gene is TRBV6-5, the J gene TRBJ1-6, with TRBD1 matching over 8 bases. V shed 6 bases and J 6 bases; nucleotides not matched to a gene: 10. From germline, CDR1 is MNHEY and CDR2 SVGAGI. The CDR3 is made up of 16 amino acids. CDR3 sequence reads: CASRRQGQAPNSPLHF. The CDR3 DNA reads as TGTGCCAGCAGACGGCAGGGACAGGCGCCTAATTCACCCCTCCACTTT.

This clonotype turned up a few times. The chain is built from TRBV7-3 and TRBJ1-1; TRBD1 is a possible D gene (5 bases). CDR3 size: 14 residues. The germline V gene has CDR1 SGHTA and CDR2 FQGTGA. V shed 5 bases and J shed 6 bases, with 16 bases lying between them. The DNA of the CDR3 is TGTGCCAGCAGCCCCCAGGGAGGTGGGTCTGAAGCTTTCTTT. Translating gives CASSPQGGGSEAFF.

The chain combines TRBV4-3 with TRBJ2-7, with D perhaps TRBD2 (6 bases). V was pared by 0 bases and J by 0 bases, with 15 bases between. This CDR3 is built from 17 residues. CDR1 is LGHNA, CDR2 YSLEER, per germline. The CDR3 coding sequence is TGCGCCAGCAGCCAAGATCCCACGGGGGTCATCTCCTACGAGCAGTACTTC. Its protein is CASSQDPTGVISYEQYF.

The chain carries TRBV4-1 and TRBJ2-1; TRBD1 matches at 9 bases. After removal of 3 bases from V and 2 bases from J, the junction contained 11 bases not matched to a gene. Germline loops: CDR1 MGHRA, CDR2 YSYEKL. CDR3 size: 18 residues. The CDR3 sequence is CASSHRVSGTGTYNEQFF. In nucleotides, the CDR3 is TGCGCCAGCAGCCATAGGGTTTCCGGGACAGGGACCTACAATGAGCAGTTCTTC.

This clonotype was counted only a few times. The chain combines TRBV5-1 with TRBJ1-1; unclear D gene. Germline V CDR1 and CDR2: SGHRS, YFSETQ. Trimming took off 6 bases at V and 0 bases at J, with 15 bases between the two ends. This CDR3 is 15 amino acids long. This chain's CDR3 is CASNKDPEMNTEAFF. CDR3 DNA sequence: TGCGCCAGCAACAAGGATCCCGAAATGAACACTGAAGCTTTCTTT.

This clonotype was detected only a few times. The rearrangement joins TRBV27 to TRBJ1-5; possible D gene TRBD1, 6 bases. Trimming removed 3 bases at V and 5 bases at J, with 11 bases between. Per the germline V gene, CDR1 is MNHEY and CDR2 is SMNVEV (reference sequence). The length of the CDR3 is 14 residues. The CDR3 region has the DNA TGTGCCAGCAGTTTTTGGGGGCGCGATCAGCCCCAGCATTTT. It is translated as CASSFWGRDQPQHF.

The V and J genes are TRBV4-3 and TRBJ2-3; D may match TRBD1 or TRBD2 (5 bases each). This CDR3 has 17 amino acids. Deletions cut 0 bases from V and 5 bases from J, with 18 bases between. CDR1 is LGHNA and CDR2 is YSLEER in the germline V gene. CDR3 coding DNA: TGCGCCAGCAGCCAAGATCTCTCGGGACGGAGGATAGATACGCAGTATTTT. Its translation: CASSQDLSGRRIDTQYF.

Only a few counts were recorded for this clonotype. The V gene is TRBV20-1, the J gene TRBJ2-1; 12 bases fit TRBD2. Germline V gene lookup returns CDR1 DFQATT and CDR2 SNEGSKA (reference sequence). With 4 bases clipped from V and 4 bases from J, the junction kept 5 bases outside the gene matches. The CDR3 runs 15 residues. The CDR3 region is CSANDGTSGYNEQFF. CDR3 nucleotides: TGCAGTGCTAATGACGGGACTAGCGGGTACAATGAGCAGTTCTTC.

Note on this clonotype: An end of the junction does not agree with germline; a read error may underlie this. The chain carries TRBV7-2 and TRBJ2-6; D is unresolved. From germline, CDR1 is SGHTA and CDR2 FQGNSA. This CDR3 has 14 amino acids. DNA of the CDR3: TGTGCCAACAGCTTCGCGGCTGGGGCCAACGTCCTGACTTTC. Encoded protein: CANSFAAGANVLTF.

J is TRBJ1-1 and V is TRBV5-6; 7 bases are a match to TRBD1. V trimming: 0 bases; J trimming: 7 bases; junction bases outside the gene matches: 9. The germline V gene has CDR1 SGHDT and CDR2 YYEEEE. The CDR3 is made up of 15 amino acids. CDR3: CASSLALTGIREAFF. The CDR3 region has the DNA TGTGCCAGCAGCTTGGCCCTGACAGGGATCCGTGAAGCTTTCTTT.

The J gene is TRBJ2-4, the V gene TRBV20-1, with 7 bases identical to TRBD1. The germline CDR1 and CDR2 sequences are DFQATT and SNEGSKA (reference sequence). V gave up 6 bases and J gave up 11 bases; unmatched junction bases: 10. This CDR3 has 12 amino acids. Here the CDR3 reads CSAGEQGTLQYF. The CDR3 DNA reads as TGCAGTGCCGGGGAACAGGGGACCCTTCAGTACTTC.

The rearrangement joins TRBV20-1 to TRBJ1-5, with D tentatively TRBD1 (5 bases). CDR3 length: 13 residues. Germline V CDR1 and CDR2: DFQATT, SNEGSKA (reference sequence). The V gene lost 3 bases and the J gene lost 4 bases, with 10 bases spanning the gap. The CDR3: CSARPYRNQPQHF. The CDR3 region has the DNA TGCAGTGCTAGGCCCTACAGGAATCAGCCCCAGCATTTT.